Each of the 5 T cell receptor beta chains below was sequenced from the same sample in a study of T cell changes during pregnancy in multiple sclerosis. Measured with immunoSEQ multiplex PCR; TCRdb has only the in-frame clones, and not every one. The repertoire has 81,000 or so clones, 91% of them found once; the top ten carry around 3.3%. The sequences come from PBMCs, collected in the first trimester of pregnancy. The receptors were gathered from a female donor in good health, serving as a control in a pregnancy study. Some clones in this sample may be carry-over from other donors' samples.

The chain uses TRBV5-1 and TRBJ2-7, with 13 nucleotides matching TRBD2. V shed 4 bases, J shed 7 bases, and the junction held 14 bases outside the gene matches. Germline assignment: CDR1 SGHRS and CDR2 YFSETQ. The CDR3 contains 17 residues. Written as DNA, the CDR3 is TGCGCCAGCAGCCCAAGACTAGCGGGAGGATACCTGGAAGAGCAGTACTTC. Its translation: CASSPRLAGGYLEEQYF.

The CDR3 is CASKPYRRGSPFF. The CDR3 DNA sequence: TGTGCCAGCAAACCCTACCGTCGGGGGAGCCCGTTCTTC. This chain links TRBV6-5 with TRBJ2-1; D is perhaps TRBD2 (6 bases). Deletions cut 7 bases from V and 15 bases from J, with 22 bases between. The germline V gene encodes CDR1 MNHEY and CDR2 SVGAGI. The CDR3 has 13 residues.

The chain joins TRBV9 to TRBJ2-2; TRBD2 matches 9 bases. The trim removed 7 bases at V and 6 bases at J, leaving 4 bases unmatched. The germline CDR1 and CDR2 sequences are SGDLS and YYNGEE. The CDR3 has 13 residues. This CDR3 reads CASGREGPGELFF. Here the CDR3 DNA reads TGTGCCAGCGGGCGGGAGGGCCCCGGGGAGCTGTTTTTT.

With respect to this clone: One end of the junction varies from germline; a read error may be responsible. The CDR3 is CASSIAGGKGYNEQFF. The CDR3 DNA reads as TGTGCCAGCAGCATAGCGGGAGGGAAGGGTTACAATGAGCAGTTCTTC. V gene TRBV7-9 combines with J gene TRBJ2-1; 11 nucleotides match TRBD2. Germline V gene sequence: CDR1 SEHNR, CDR2 FQNEAQ (reference sequence). The CDR3 spans 16 residues.

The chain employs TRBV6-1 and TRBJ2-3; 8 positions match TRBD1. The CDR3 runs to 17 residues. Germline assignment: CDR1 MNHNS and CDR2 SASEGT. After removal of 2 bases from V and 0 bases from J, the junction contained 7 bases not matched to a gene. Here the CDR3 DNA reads TGTGCCAGCAGTGAATGGCACAGGGGGATCAGCACAGATACGCAGTATTTT. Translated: CASSEWHRGISTDTQYF.